This T cell receptor beta chain originates from a study of blood T cell repertoires in COVID-19. For the study at large: Researchers got acute and convalescent COVID-19 samples from the United States, Italy and Spain. Nucleic acid was either cDNA or gDNA, and it came from T cells, B-cell-depleted T cells, or PBMCs.

Original data processing: Amplification of reference gene primers provided the estimated nucleated cell counts. The method was immunoSEQ multiplex PCR; TCRdb's version includes in-frame clones alone and lacks a portion of them. From that table come the V and J calls and clone size; the DNA was used to work out D and trimming. The table lists 55,000 to 65,000 clones, about 83% of them singletons. This CDR3 has 16 residues. V was clipped by 4 bases and J by 3 bases; unmatched bases: 6. CDR1 MNHNS and CDR2 SASEGT come from the germline V gene. The sequencing sample was made of peripheral blood. The TCR comes from a human donor in a cohort sampled during active COVID-19. The J gene is TRBJ2-3, the V gene TRBV6-1; TRBD1 agrees at 11 bases. The CDR3 region is CASSARDRGFTDTQYF. The DNA for the CDR3 is TGTGCCAGCAGTGCAAGGGACAGGGGGTTTACAGATACGCAGTATTTT.